This entry lists 3 T cell receptor beta chains sequenced from one sample in a study of blood T cell repertoires in COVID-19. Generated by immunoSEQ multiplex PCR, the TCRdb table keeps only in-frame clones and is missing some. The sample shows approximately 40,000 clones, about 91% of them seen only once. Sequencing was carried out using peripheral blood. The receptors here all came from an elderly woman with acute or convalescent COVID-19.

The chain employs TRBV6-1 and TRBJ1-5; TRBD1 matches 10 bases. Germline trimming cut 4 bases from V and 0 bases from J; bases unmatched to any gene: 9. This CDR3 has 18 amino acids. Germline CDR1 reads MNHNS; CDR2 reads SASEGT. CDR3 in DNA: TGTGCCAGCAGTGCGGACAGGGGGTTAATTTATAGCAATCAGCCCCAGCATTTT. This gives the protein CASSADRGLIYSNQPQHF.

The rearrangement links TRBV18 to TRBJ2-5, with 7 bases aligning to TRBD2. The germline V gene encodes CDR1 KGHSH and CDR2 LQKENI. The CDR3 length is 15 residues. Trimming removed 4 bases from V and 1 base from J; junction bases left unmatched: 6. CDR3 loop: CASSLLRGTQETQYF. The CDR3, as DNA: TGTGCCAGCTCACTACTGCGGGGGACCCAAGAGACCCAGTACTTC.

The chain has TRBV10-3 and TRBJ2-7; TRBD2 is a possible D gene (5 bases). V lost 0 bases and J lost 3, with 21 bases in between. The germline gives CDR1 ENHRY, CDR2 SYGVKD. The length of the CDR3 is 18 residues. Here the CDR3 reads CAISESGRGSKGIYEQYF. Here the CDR3 DNA reads TGTGCCATCAGTGAGTCGGGTCGAGGGAGTAAAGGAATCTACGAGCAGTACTTC.